This T cell receptor beta chain was sequenced during a study of control samples from healthy donors and cancer patients. Germline lookup yields CDR1 LGHDT and CDR2 YNNKEL (reference sequence). V gave up 3 bases and J gave up 0 bases; unmatched junction bases: 5. CDR3 size: 15 residues. The table came from immunoSEQ multiplex PCR; TCRdb's copy has only in-frame clones and leaves some out. Found here are approximately 58,000 clones, around 87% of them singletons; the top ten hold roughly 13%. This chain joins TRBV3-1 (or the pseudogene TRBV3-2) and TRBJ2-7; the match to TRBD1 covers 7 bases. This TCR was recovered from an older woman with lung cancer. Sample: PBMCs. CDR3 region: CASSHRDRSSYEQYF. In DNA form, the CDR3 reads TGTGCCAGCAGCCACCGGGACAGATCCTCCTACGAGCAGTACTTC.